A selection of T cell receptor beta chains follows, all from one sample in a study of tumor-infiltrating lymphocytes in primary liver carcinoma. TCRdb called the multiplex PCR reads again in MiXCR, with one record for every CDR3 protein. Here the sample spans some 30,000 distinct CDR3 sequences, approximately 71% being singletons. Sequencing used liver tumor tissue from sampling region 3. These receptor sequences come from a young woman with primary liver carcinoma and hepatitis B virus infection. The CDR3 runs from the conserved cysteine through the conserved F or W. Fields, in order: V gene, clone size, J gene, CDR3 length, CDR3 protein. Clone size, where shown, is once, few, many, or a class for clones that have expanded.

>TRBV5-6|.|TRBJ2-3|14
CASNKNTVTDAQYF
>TRBV11-3|few|TRBJ2-3|14
CASSISGLADMQYF
>TRBV11-2|once|TRBJ2-1|13
CASTLWVTNEQFF
>TRBV11-2|.|TRBJ1-1|20
CANSARDSERKRWSNTEAFF
>TRBV4-2|.|TRBJ1-1|16
CGISPVEGRGNTEAFF
>TRBV4-1|once|TRBJ1-4|16
CSSSQDLYRSNEKLFF
>TRBV6-5|.|TRBJ2-2|18
CACSFSPGVGSGTGELFF
>TRBV5-6|many|TRBJ2-5|17
CASSLGLAGLYQETQYF
>TRBV6-5|.|TRBJ2-7|15
CASNYEDSSSYVQYF
>TRBV24-1|.|TRBJ2-3|16
CTTSDFRGMGADTQYF
>TRBV11-2|many|TRBJ2-5|15
CASSLVNSFQETQYF
>TRBV11-3|.|TRBJ2-1|15
CGSSRLAGGACEQFF
>TRBV11-2|.|TRBJ2-5|14
CASSWRQGEGTRYF
>TRBV7-9|many|TRBJ2-1|16
CASSSDTSGPYNKQFF
>TRBV11-2|many|TRBJ2-5|13
CANSLGGAETQYF
>TRBV11-2|.|TRBJ2-2|16
CASSVSTGLAGWELFF
>TRBV13|.|TRBJ1-2|15
CGSSPRDGHGYGYTF